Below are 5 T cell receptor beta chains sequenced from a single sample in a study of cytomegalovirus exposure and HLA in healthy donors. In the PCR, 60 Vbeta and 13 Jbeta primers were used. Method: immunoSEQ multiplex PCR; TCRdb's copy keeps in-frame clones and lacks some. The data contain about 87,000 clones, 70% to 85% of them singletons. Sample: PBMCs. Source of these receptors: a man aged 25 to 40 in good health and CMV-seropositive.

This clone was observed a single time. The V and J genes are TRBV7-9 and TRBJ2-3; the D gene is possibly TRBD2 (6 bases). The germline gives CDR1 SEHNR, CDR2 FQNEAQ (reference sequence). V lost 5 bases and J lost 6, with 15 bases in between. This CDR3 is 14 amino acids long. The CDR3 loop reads CASSEGRGMDTQYF. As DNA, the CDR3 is TGTGCCAGCAGCGAGGGACGGGGGATGGATACGCAGTATTTT.

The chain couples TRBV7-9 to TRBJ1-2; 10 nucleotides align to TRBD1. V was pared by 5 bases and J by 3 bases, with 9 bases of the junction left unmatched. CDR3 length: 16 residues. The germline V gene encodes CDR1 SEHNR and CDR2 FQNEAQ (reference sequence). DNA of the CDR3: TGTGCCAGCAGCCCTCGGACAGGGGGTCGTGACTATGGCTACACCTTC. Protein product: CASSPRTGGRDYGYTF. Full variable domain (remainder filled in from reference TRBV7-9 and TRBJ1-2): DTGVSQNPRHKITKRGQNVTFRCDPISEHNRLYWYRQTLGQGPEFLTYFQNEAQLEKSRLLSDRFSAERPKGSFSTLEIQRTEQGDSAMYLCASSPRTGGRDYGYTFGSGTRLTVV.

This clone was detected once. Written as DNA, the CDR3 is TGTGCCAGCAGCTTTGACCATTCGAGGGCCTATGGCTACACCTTC. It yields the protein CASSFDHSRAYGYTF. This chain uses TRBV7-9 with TRBJ1-2; D gene ambiguous. Germline V gene data show CDR1 as SEHNR and CDR2 as FQNEAQ (reference sequence). Trimming shortened V by 3 bases and J by 4 bases, and 15 bases separated the two germline ends. The CDR3 extends over 15 amino acids.

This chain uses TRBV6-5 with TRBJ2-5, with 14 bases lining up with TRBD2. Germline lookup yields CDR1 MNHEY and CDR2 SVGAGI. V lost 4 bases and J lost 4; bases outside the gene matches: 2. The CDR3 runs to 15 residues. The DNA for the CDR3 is TGTGCCAGCAGTTCCGGGACTAGCGGGGGAGAGACCCAGTACTTC. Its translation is CASSSGTSGGETQYF.

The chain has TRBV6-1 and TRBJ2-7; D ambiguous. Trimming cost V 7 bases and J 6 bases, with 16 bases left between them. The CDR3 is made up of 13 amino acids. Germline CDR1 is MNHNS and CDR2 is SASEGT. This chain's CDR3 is CASILGETVEQYF. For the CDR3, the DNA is TGTGCCAGCATCCTGGGCGAAACGGTCGAGCAGTACTTC.